This T cell receptor beta chain is drawn from a study of T cell responses to AZD1222 COVID-19 vaccine. Second doses were pooled across both intervals (about 4 or about 12 weeks). Profiled with immunoSEQ multiplex PCR; TCRdb holds only in-frame clones, not every one. The sample records more than 95,000 clones, around 85% being singletons. Study observations and caveats: Rises in breadth and depth of Spike-specific TCRs came after two AZD1222 doses. Spike was spanned by vaccine-associated CD4 TCRs, which were dominant at 160-218 and 743-854.

After removal of 0 bases from V and 1 base from J, the junction contained 7 bases not matched to a gene. Germline V gene lookup returns CDR1 SGHRS and CDR2 YFSETQ. The CDR3 runs 17 residues. This clone was detected a few times. Its target is unknown. The chain employs TRBV5-1 and TRBJ1-1; 9 bases align to TRBD1. The sequence was obtained from an adult who received the AZD1222 COVID-19 vaccine. The starting material was peripheral blood, obtained 28 days after the second AZD1222 dose. CDR3 bases: TGCGCCAGCAGCTTGGAGACGGACAGGGGTTGGAACACTGAAGCTTTCTTT. Translated: CASSLETDRGWNTEAFF.